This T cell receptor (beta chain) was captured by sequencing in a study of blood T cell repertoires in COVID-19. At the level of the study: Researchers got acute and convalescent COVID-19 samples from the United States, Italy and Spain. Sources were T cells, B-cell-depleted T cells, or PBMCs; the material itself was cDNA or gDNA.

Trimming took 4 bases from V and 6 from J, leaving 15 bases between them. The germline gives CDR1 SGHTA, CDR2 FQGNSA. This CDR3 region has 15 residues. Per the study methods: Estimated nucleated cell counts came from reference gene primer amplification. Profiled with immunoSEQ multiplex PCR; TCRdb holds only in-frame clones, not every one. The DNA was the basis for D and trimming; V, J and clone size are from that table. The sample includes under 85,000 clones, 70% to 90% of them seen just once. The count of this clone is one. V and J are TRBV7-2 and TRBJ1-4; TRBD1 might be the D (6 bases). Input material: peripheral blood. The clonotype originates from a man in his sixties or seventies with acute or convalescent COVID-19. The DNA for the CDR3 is TGTGCCAGCAGCTCAGGGGCAGGGGTCCATGAAAAACTGTTTTTT. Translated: CASSSGAGVHEKLFF.